These 22 T cell receptor beta chains share one sample of origin, sequenced in a study of OX40 agonist ivuxolimab in advanced cancers. The method was the immunoSEQ multiplex PCR assay. Imported from immuneACCESS, the table was reduced by TCRdb to in-frame sequences with V and J called. These copies leave out some clones; in studies compared against another copy, an unresolved V gene accounts for under half, and the cause of the remainder is not known. The sample table records some 25,000 clones; about 86% of these occur just once. The ten top clones hold around 40% of the sample. Sequenced here: CD4+ or CD8+ T cells sorted from blood, sampled in a trial of the OX40 agonist ivuxolimab. The receptor source for this set is an adult with an advanced solid tumor such as melanoma, head and neck, liver or kidney cancer.

The rearrangement links TRBV28 to TRBJ1-2; 12 positions agree with TRBD1. Germline V gives CDR1 MDHEN, CDR2 SYDVKM. The CDR3 is 13 residues long. Trimming removed 6 bases from V and 7 bases from J; junction bases left unmatched: 3. As DNA, the CDR3 is TGTGCCAGCAGGGGACAGGGGGCGGCTGGCTACACCTTC. It is translated as CASRGQGAAGYTF.

The genes are TRBV11-2 and TRBJ2-1; 8 positions agree with TRBD2. Germline V lookup: CDR1 SGHAT, CDR2 FQNNGV. V dropped 2 bases and J dropped 7; count of bases not matched to a gene: 19. The CDR3 has 19 amino acids. CDR3: CASSLNPEGISGNWNEQFF. In DNA, the CDR3 is TGTGCCAGCAGCTTAAACCCGGAAGGGATTAGCGGGAACTGGAATGAGCAGTTCTTC.

The rearrangement joins TRBV5-6 to TRBJ2-1; tentatively, D is TRBD2 (6 bases). The germline CDR1 and CDR2 sequences are SGHDT and YYEEEE. The length of the CDR3 is 13 residues. The V end was cut by 0 bases, the J end by 9 bases, with 10 bases between. The CDR3 loop is CASSLAGSGEQFF. For the CDR3, the DNA is TGTGCCAGCAGCTTGGCCGGGAGCGGTGAGCAGTTCTTC.

The CDR3 region has the DNA TGCGCCAGCAGTCAAGGAGACTACTCCTACGAGCAGTACTTC. Translation: CASSQGDYSYEQYF. This sequence joins TRBV23-1 and TRBJ2-7; D may be TRBD2 (5 bases). TRBV23-1 is designated an ORF whose function remains uncertain. The length of the CDR3 is 14 residues. V was trimmed by 2 bases and J by 0 bases, leaving 8 bases between them.

This rearrangement joins TRBV27 to TRBJ2-1; D is perhaps TRBD2 (7 bases). The V gene lost 2 bases and the J gene lost 4 bases, with 12 bases spanning the gap. CDR1 is MNHEY, CDR2 SMNVEV, per germline (reference sequence). The CDR3 loop spans 15 amino acids. CDR3: CASSLRGGPYNEQFF. The CDR3 coding sequence is TGTGCCAGCAGTTTACGCGGGGGCCCATACAATGAGCAGTTCTTC.

This rearrangement joins TRBV28 to TRBJ1-1, with TRBD1 matching over 7 bases. There are 14 residues in the CDR3. With 6 bases clipped from V and 7 bases from J, the junction kept 11 bases outside the gene matches. Germline values: CDR1 MDHEN, CDR2 SYDVKM. CDR3 nucleotide sequence: TGTGCCAGCAGGTTTACTTTGACAGGGAGTGAAGCTTTCTTT. This encodes CASRFTLTGSEAFF.

The genes are TRBV7-6 and TRBJ2-5; D is unresolved. This CDR3 comprises 14 residues. V was clipped by 5 bases and J by 5 bases, with 15 bases between them. CDR1 is SGHVS and CDR2 is FNYEAQ in the germline V gene. The CDR3 coding sequence is TGTGCCAGCAGCACAAGTCGTGCAGAGGAGACCCAGTACTTC. Encoded protein: CASSTSRAEETQYF.

The V call is TRBV18, the J call TRBJ2-7; a weak D match, TRBD2 (6 bases). The CDR3 totals 15 residues. The V gene lost 1 base and the J gene lost 4 bases, with 14 bases spanning the gap. Germline V gene sequence: CDR1 KGHSH, CDR2 LQKENI. This chain's CDR3 is CASSPRAGRLYEQYF. The CDR3 DNA sequence: TGTGCCAGCTCACCACGGGCGGGGCGGCTTTACGAGCAGTACTTC. Based on the CDR3 plus reference TRBV18 and TRBJ2-7, the full variable domain is NAGVMQNPRHLVRRRGQEARLRCSPMKGHSHVYWYRQLPEEGLKFMVYLQKENIIDESGMPKERFSAEFPKEGPSILRIQQVVRGDSAAYFCASSPRAGRLYEQYFGPGTRLTVT.

V usage is TRBV6-4 and J usage is TRBJ2-1, with 8 bases lining up with TRBD1. Unmatched junction bases numbered 7, after V lost 3 bases and J lost 0 bases. Germline V gene data show CDR1 as MRHNA and CDR2 as SNTAGT. The CDR3 spans 17 residues. CDR3 protein: CASSEDRVGGSYNEQFF. The CDR3 nucleotides read TGTGCCAGCAGTGAGGACAGGGTTGGGGGCTCCTACAATGAGCAGTTCTTC.

The chain carries TRBV27 and TRBJ2-1; 10 bases are a match to TRBD2. There are 15 residues in the CDR3. The J segment lost 6 bases and the V segment lost 0 bases, leaving 2 bases of the junction unmatched. CDR1 MNHEY and CDR2 SMNVEV come from the germline V gene (reference sequence). CDR3 residues: CASSLSASGSNEQFF. CDR3 DNA sequence: TGTGCCAGCAGTTTATCGGCTAGCGGGAGCAATGAGCAGTTCTTC.

Only one count was recorded for this clone. The chain uses TRBV7-9 and TRBJ2-2; weak D call: TRBD1 (6 bases). The CDR3 runs 15 residues. V was shortened by 5 bases and J by 2 bases, with 12 bases between the two germline ends. Germline lookup yields CDR1 SEHNR and CDR2 FQNEAQ (reference sequence). The CDR3 bases are TGTGCCAGCAGCCCCTGGGACACCAACACCGGGGAGCTGTTTTTT. It is translated as CASSPWDTNTGELFF. The full variable domain, with the rest looked up from reference TRBV7-9 and TRBJ2-2, is DTGVSQNPRHKITKRGQNVTFRCDPISEHNRLYWYRQTLGQGPEFLTYFQNEAQLEKSRLLSDRFSAERPKGSFSTLEIQRTEQGDSAMYLCASSPWDTNTGELFFGEGSRLTVL.

The chain links TRBV7-2 to TRBJ2-1, with 11 nucleotides matching TRBD2. V shed 5 bases and J 4 bases; nucleotides not matched to a gene: 10. The CDR3 consists of 17 residues. Per the germline V gene, CDR1 is SGHTA and CDR2 is FQGNSA. Written as DNA, the CDR3 is TGTGCCAGCAGCCCCGGAGGGACTAGCGGACTATACAATGAGCAGTTCTTC. Translation gives CASSPGGTSGLYNEQFF.

The chain has TRBV28 and TRBJ2-3, with 11 bases that match TRBD1. Germline values: CDR1 MDHEN, CDR2 SYDVKM. V lost 2 bases, J lost 3 bases, and 1 base stayed unmatched. This CDR3 has 15 residues. CDR3 DNA sequence: TGTGCCAGCAGTTTAGGGGACAGGGGGACAGATACGCAGTATTTT. It encodes CASSLGDRGTDTQYF.

The chain recombines TRBV7-9 with TRBJ1-2; D gene ambiguous. CDR1 is SEHNR, CDR2 FQNEAQ, per germline (reference sequence). This CDR3 comprises 12 residues. Trimming shortened V by 4 bases and J by 3 bases, and 6 bases separated the two germline ends. The CDR3 loop reads CASSSQDYGYTF. The CDR3 coding sequence is TGTGCCAGCAGCTCCCAGGACTATGGCTACACCTTC.

The J gene is TRBJ2-7, the V gene TRBV5-1; 9 nucleotides match TRBD2. Trimming removed 0 bases from V and 5 bases from J; junction bases left unmatched: 9. The CDR3 has 16 amino acids. CDR1 is SGHRS, CDR2 YFSETQ, per germline. Here the CDR3 DNA reads TGCGCCAGCAGCTTGGGTCTTAGCGGGAGTATGGACGAGCAGTACTTC. This translates into CASSLGLSGSMDEQYF.

This clone was seen just once. The V call is TRBV27, the J call TRBJ2-7, with 7 bases aligning to TRBD1. Trimming removed 4 bases from V and 1 base from J; junction bases left unmatched: 4. There are 14 residues in the CDR3. CDR1 is MNHEY and CDR2 is SMNVEV in the germline V gene (reference sequence). DNA for the CDR3: TGTGCCAGCAGTTCAGGGACAGATTCCTACGAGCAGTACTTC. Its translation: CASSSGTDSYEQYF.

The gene calls are TRBV10-1 and TRBJ2-4; D may be TRBD1 or TRBD2 (5 bases each). V gave up 2 bases and J gave up 1 base, with 15 bases separating them. The germline CDR1 and CDR2 sequences are WNHNN and SYGVQD (reference sequence). This CDR3 region has 17 residues. CDR3 loop: CASSEELGEGAKNIQYF. CDR3 sequence (DNA): TGCGCCAGCAGTGAGGAGCTAGGAGAGGGGGCCAAAAACATTCAGTACTTC.

The chain employs TRBV5-6 and TRBJ2-2; TRBD2 is a possible D gene (6 bases). Germline CDR1 reads SGHDT; CDR2 reads YYEEEE. V lost 4 bases and J lost 1, with 11 bases in between. The CDR3 runs 15 residues. The CDR3 nucleotides read TGTGCCAGCAGCGGGACTTTCCTGAACACCGGGGAGCTGTTTTTT. Its protein is CASSGTFLNTGELFF.

The J gene is TRBJ1-1, the V gene TRBV7-9; no firm D call. V was pared by 1 base and J by 7 bases, with 4 bases between. Germline values: CDR1 SEHNR, CDR2 FQNEAQ (reference sequence). The CDR3 is made up of 11 amino acids. CDR3 residues: CASSLDSEAFF. In nucleotides, the CDR3 is TGTGCCAGCAGCTTAGACAGTGAAGCTTTCTTT. The full variable domain, completed using reference TRBV7-9 and TRBJ1-1, is DTGVSQNPRHKITKRGQNVTFRCDPISEHNRLYWYRQTLGQGPEFLTYFQNEAQLEKSRLLSDRFSAERPKGSFSTLEIQRTEQGDSAMYLCASSLDSEAFFGQGTRLTVV.

CDR3 amino acids: CASSYRAAYEQYF. The CDR3 DNA sequence: TGTGCCAGCAGCTACAGGGCCGCCTACGAGCAGTACTTC. The chain recombines TRBV6-5 with TRBJ2-7; the D gene is possibly TRBD1 (6 bases). V shed 6 bases and J shed 2 bases, with 11 bases lying between them. The germline V gene has CDR1 MNHEY and CDR2 SVGAGI. The CDR3 consists of 13 residues.

This rearrangement joins TRBV28 to TRBJ2-5, with D hard to call. The CDR3 runs 13 residues. The germline CDR1 and CDR2 sequences are MDHEN and SYDVKM. Deletions cut 5 bases from V and 4 bases from J, with 11 bases between. The CDR3 spells CASSPPTTETQYF. The CDR3 DNA reads as TGTGCCAGCAGTCCGCCCACAACAGAGACCCAGTACTTC.

The sample holds a few counts of this clone. V is TRBV29-1 and J is TRBJ1-2; 7 bases fit TRBD1. After removal of 1 base from V and 4 bases from J, the junction contained 9 bases not matched to a gene. The CDR3 covers 15 residues. From germline, CDR1 is SQVTM and CDR2 ANQGSEA. In nucleotides, the CDR3 is TGCAGCGTTGAAGGGAGACAGGGAGTATTCTATGGCTACACCTTC. Its translation: CSVEGRQGVFYGYTF.